The present TCR beta chain was sequenced within a study of graft-versus-host responses after intestinal transplantation. Whole-study findings and limits: Recipient bone marrow held GvH clones, some seen earlier in ileum or blood.

Profiling relied on immunoSEQ multiplex PCR, and the TCRdb table lists in-frame clones only, not all of them. The data hold 35,000 to 45,000 clones, with 95% observed a single time. In germline, CDR1 is LNHDA, CDR2 SQIVND (reference sequence). V trimming: 5 bases; J trimming: 2 bases; junction bases outside the gene matches: 8. The CDR3 is 16 residues long. Remarks on this clone: The antigen is unknown.

Sequenced material: unstimulated CD8+ T cells sorted from spleen or lymph node cells, taken before transplant. This clonotype was obtained from a human donor who was the organ donor for an intestinal transplant. The genes are TRBV19 and TRBJ2-3; 9 nucleotides align to TRBD2. CDR3 bases: TGTGCCAGTAGTCTAAGACTAGCGGAGTACACAGATACGCAGTATTTT. It codes for CASSLRLAEYTDTQYF.